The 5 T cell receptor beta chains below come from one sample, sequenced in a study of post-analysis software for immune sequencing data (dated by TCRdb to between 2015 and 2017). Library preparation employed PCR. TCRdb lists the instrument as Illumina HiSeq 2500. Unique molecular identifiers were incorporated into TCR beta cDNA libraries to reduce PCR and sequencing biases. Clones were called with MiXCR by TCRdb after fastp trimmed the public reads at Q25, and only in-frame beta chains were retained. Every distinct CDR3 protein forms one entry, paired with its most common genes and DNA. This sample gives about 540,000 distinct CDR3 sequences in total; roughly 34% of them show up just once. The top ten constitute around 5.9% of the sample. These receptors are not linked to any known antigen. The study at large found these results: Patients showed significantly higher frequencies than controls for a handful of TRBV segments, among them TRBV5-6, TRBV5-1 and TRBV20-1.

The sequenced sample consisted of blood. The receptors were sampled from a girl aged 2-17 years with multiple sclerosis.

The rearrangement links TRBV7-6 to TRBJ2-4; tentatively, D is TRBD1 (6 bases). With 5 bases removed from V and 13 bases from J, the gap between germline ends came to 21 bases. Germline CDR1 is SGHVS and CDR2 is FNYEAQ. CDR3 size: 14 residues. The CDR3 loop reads CASSPRGDYNEQYF. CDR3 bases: TGTGCCAGCAGCCCCAGGGGTGACTACAATGAGCAGTACTTC. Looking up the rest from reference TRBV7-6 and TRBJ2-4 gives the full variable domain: GAGVSQSPRYKVTKRGQDVALRCDPISGHVSLYWYRQALGQGPEFLTYFNYEAQQDKSGLPNDRFSAERPEGSISTLTIQRTEQRDSAMYRCASSPRGDYNEQYFGAGTRLSVL.

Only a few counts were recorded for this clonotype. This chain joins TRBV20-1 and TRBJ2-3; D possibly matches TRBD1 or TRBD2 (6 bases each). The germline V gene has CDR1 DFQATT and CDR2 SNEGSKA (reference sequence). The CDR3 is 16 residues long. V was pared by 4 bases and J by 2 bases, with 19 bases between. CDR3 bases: TGCAGTGCTAACCATATGGGGGGCCTTGACACAGATACGCAGTATTTT. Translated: CSANHMGGLDTDTQYF.

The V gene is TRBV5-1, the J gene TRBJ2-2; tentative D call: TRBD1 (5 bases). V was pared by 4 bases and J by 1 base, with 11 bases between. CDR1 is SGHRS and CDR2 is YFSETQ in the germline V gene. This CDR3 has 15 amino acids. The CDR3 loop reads CASSVLTGNTGELFF. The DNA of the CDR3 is TGCGCCAGCAGCGTACTTACAGGGAACACCGGGGAGCTGTTTTTT.

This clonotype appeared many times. CDR3 residues: CASSLEGDGYTF. In DNA, the CDR3 is TGTGCCAGCAGCTTAGAAGGGGATGGCTACACCTTC. The genes are TRBV11-2 and TRBJ1-2; D is perhaps TRBD1 (5 bases). The CDR3 runs 12 residues. V was shortened by 0 bases and J by 6 bases, with 5 bases between the two germline ends. Germline V CDR1 and CDR2: SGHAT, FQNNGV.

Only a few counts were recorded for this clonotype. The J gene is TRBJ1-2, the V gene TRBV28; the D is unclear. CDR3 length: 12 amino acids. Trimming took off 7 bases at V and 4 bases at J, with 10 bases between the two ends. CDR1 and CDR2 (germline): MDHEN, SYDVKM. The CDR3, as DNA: TGTGCCAGCACCTCCCCGGGCTATGGCTACACCTTC. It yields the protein CASTSPGYGYTF.